Below are 13 T cell receptor beta chains sequenced from a single sample in a study of Ad26.COV2.S vaccination and SARS-CoV-2 variants. TCRdb's table, derived via immunoSEQ multiplex PCR, lists solely in-frame clones and lacks some. The sample records about 250,000 clones, about 87% being singletons. The treatment is: some 19 received Ad26.COV2.S at low or high dose, single or two shots; about 5 received placebo; per-sample allocation not given. Sampling happened 63 days after the first vaccine or placebo injection. This specimen was peripheral blood, taken in a trial of Ad26.COV2.S vaccine versus placebo. These receptors were collected from a person aged 18-65 years who received the Ad26.COV2.S COVID-19 vaccine or a placebo.

The J gene is TRBJ2-7, the V gene TRBV29-1; D is perhaps TRBD1 (7 bases). Trimming cost V 4 bases and J 5 bases, with 12 bases left between them. Looked up from germline, CDR1 is SQVTM and CDR2 is ANQGSEA. This CDR3 is 12 amino acids long. This chain's CDR3 is CSVGGGGDEQYF. The CDR3 coding sequence is TGCAGCGTTGGTGGAGGGGGCGACGAGCAGTACTTC.

The rearrangement links TRBV4-2 to TRBJ1-1, with TRBD1 matching 8 bases. The CDR3 loop spans 17 amino acids. Germline lookup yields CDR1 LGHNA and CDR2 YNFKEQ. V shed 4 bases, J shed 0 bases, and the junction held 10 bases outside the gene matches. CDR3 in amino acids: CASSLTNRQGLNTEAFF. CDR3 DNA sequence: TGTGCCAGCAGCCTAACTAACCGACAGGGGTTGAACACTGAAGCTTTCTTT.

The chain has TRBV6-2 or TRBV6-3 and TRBJ2-5; D uncertain. The CDR3 runs to 15 residues. V lost 1 base, J lost 1 base, and 10 bases lay in between. CDR1 is MNHEY, CDR2 SVGEGT, per germline. The CDR3 sequence: CASSYYATVQETQYF. The CDR3 nucleotides are TGTGCCAGCAGTTACTACGCCACGGTCCAAGAGACCCAGTACTTC.

This clone was seen more than once but under ten times. V is TRBV10-1 and J is TRBJ2-7; 11 nucleotides line up with TRBD2. Per the germline V gene, CDR1 is WNHNN and CDR2 is SYGVQD (reference sequence). Trimming removed 5 bases from V and 2 bases from J; junction bases left unmatched: 5. This CDR3 has 15 amino acids. The CDR3 nucleotides are TGCGCCAGCAGTAAAGGGACTAGCGGAACCTACGAGCAGTACTTC. This sequence encodes CASSKGTSGTYEQYF.

The rearrangement uses TRBV6-6 and TRBJ2-7; D unclear. V was shortened by 2 bases and J by 2 bases, with 4 bases between the two germline ends. The CDR3 spans 12 residues. The germline V gene has CDR1 MNHNY and CDR2 SVGAGI (reference sequence). CDR3 sequence: CASSYATYEQYF. The DNA of the CDR3 is TGTGCCAGCAGTTACGCCACCTACGAGCAGTACTTC.

The chain is built from TRBV5-1 and TRBJ2-7; possible D gene TRBD2, 6 bases. Germline CDR1 SGHRS, CDR2 YFSETQ. This CDR3 region has 17 residues. V was shortened by 2 bases and J by 1 base, with 19 bases between the two germline ends. CDR3 bases: TGCGCCAGCAGCTTCGCTCTTATGACACGGGAGTCCTACGAGCAGTACTTC. It encodes CASSFALMTRESYEQYF.

The chain couples TRBV27 to TRBJ2-7; 10 bases align to TRBD1. The ends lost 6 bases at V and 5 bases at J; junction bases unmatched: 7. CDR3 length equals 14 residues. Germline assignment: CDR1 MNHEY and CDR2 SMNVEV (reference sequence). Here the CDR3 DNA reads TGTGCCAGCAGCCGACGGGACAGGGGCGACGAGCAGTACTTC. Translated: CASSRRDRGDEQYF.

The rearrangement links TRBV7-9 to TRBJ2-1; 8 positions agree with TRBD1. Germline CDR1 reads SEHNR; CDR2 reads FQNEAQ (reference sequence). V lost 5 bases to trimming and J lost 1 base; unmatched junction nucleotides: 7. This CDR3 contains 16 residues. The CDR3 DNA reads as TGTGCCAGCAGCCCGGGGACAGGCCGGTCCTACAATGAGCAGTTCTTC. Translation: CASSPGTGRSYNEQFF.

The CDR3 coding sequence is TGTGCCAGCAGCTCACGAGATTGGACCAGTTATGGCTACACCTTC. Its translation is CASSSRDWTSYGYTF. The chain couples TRBV7-9 to TRBJ1-2; D is uncertain. Germline CDR1 and CDR2: SEHNR and FQNEAQ (reference sequence). There are 15 residues in the CDR3. The germline V and J ends were trimmed by 4 bases and 5 bases, with 17 bases remaining between them.

This clone was seen only a few times. In nucleotides, the CDR3 is TGTGCCAGCAGCTTAGTAGGGTCGAACACTGAAGCTTTCTTT. It codes for CASSLVGSNTEAFF. The gene calls are TRBV7-2 and TRBJ1-1, with D unclear. Trimming took 1 base from V and 1 from J, leaving 7 bases between them. There are 14 residues in the CDR3. CDR1 SGHTA and CDR2 FQGNSA come from the germline V gene.

The chain carries TRBV11-2 and TRBJ2-1, with D perhaps being TRBD1 or TRBD2 (6 bases each). The CDR3 covers 11 residues. V was clipped by 4 bases and J by 10 bases, with 8 bases between them. Germline V gene sequence: CDR1 SGHAT, CDR2 FQNNGV. CDR3 nucleotides: TGTGCCAGCAGCTGGGGGGCCGAGCAGTTCTTC. This sequence encodes CASSWGAEQFF.

This rearrangement joins TRBV28 to TRBJ2-3, with 7 positions matching TRBD2. Trimming cost V 2 bases and J 11 bases; bases outside gene matches: 10. Germline CDR1 MDHEN, CDR2 SYDVKM. The CDR3 sequence is 14 residues long. The CDR3 sequence: CASSLIGAREKQYF. The DNA of the CDR3 is TGTGCCAGCAGTTTAATCGGCGCGCGGGAGAAGCAGTATTTT.

The V and J genes are TRBV4-3 and TRBJ2-3, with D uncertain. The CDR3 loop spans 13 amino acids. Trimming pared 4 bases from V and 6 bases from J, leaving 11 bases between. In germline, CDR1 is LGHNA, CDR2 YSLEER. The CDR3 DNA reads as TGCGCCAGCAGCCTTAGGCGGCCGGATACGCAGTATTTT. This gives the protein CASSLRRPDTQYF.